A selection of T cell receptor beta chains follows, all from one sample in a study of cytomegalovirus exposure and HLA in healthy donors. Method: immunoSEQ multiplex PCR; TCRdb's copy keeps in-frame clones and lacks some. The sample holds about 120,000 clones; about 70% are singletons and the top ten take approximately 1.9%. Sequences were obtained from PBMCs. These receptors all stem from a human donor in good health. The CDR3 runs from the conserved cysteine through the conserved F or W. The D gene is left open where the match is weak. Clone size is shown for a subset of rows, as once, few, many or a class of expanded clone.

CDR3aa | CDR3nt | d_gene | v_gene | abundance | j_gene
CASTSAGSGNEKLFF | TGTGCCAGCACTAGCGCGGGCTCCGGTAATGAAAAACTGTTTTTT | NA | TRBV28 | NA | TRBJ1-4
CASSPQGTTSYNEQFF | TGTGCCAGCAGTCCCCAGGGGACTACAAGCTACAATGAGCAGTTCTTC | NA | TRBV7-2 | NA | TRBJ2-1
CARSSLRAGGPYEQYF | TGTGCCAGAAGCTCGCTAAGGGCGGGGGGGCCGTACGAGCAGTACTTC | NA | TRBV7-5 | NA | TRBJ2-7
CASSSRQRNSYGYTF | TGTGCCAGCAGTTCCCGACAGAGAAACTCCTATGGCTACACCTTC | NA | TRBV6-5 | many | TRBJ1-2
CAWSATVYEQYF | TGTGCCTGGAGTGCGACAGTCTACGAGCAGTACTTC | NA | TRBV30 | NA | TRBJ2-7
CATSRGGGFYGYTF | TGTGCCACCAGCAGAGGAGGGGGATTCTATGGCTACACCTTC | NA | TRBV15 | NA | TRBJ1-2
CASSLAGNQPQHF | TGTGCCAGCAGCTTGGCTGGCAATCAGCCCCAGCATTTT | NA | TRBV5-6 | few | TRBJ1-5
CASSFFPSGRGNYEQYF | TGTGCCAGCAGCTTTTTCCCTAGCGGGAGGGGGAACTACGAGCAGTACTTC | TRBD2 | TRBV5-6 | NA | TRBJ2-7
CASSLQGINFSPLHF | TGTGCCAGCAGTTTACAGGGTATCAATTTTTCACCCCTCCACTTT | NA | TRBV27 | NA | TRBJ1-6
CASSLSGGGTDTQYF | TGCGCCAGCAGCTTGTCCGGGGGGGGCACAGATACGCAGTATTTT | TRBD2 | TRBV5-1 | NA | TRBJ2-3